These 21 T cell receptor beta chains were all obtained from the same sample, sequenced in a study of T cells in Graves' hyperthyroidism and ophthalmopathy (dated by TCRdb to about 2019). Libraries were built with multiplex PCR. Sequencing instrument: Illumina HiSeq 2000. The TCR beta CDR3 regions were amplified from RNA transcripts. The first round of RT-PCR for the TCR CDR3 was performed with the HTBI primer set and the Qiagen OneStep RT-PCR kit. TCRdb handled the public reads itself, with Q25 trimming in fastp and clone calling in MiXCR, and kept productive beta chains. One record per CDR3 amino acid sequence lists the most common genes and DNA. The sample includes roughly 380,000 distinct CDR3 sequences, with about 18% observed a single time. 3.7% of the sample rests with the top ten. The specimen sequenced was blood. These receptor sequences come from a woman aged 18-29 years with Graves' hyperthyroidism.

This clonotype was observed at least ten times. This chain connects TRBV10-3 to TRBJ1-2, with D tentatively TRBD1 (5 bases). This CDR3 has 15 residues. Germline V lookup: CDR1 ENHRY, CDR2 SYGVKD. Between the trimmed V and J ends, which lost 6 bases and 6 bases, there was a span of 20 bases. CDR3 amino acids: CAISPLEGREHGYTF. The DNA of the CDR3 is TGTGCCATCAGCCCCTTGGAGGGGAGAGAGCATGGCTACACCTTC.

This clonotype occurred many times. This chain links TRBV28 with TRBJ2-5; D is possibly TRBD1 or TRBD2 (6 bases each). Germline CDR1 reads MDHEN; CDR2 reads SYDVKM. CDR3 length equals 14 residues. V gave up 5 bases and J gave up 4 bases, with 14 bases separating them. The CDR3 DNA is TGTGCCAGCAGTCCTCCTTCGGGGGCAGAGACCCAGTACTTC. It codes for CASSPPSGAETQYF.

The rearrangement links TRBV10-3 to TRBJ1-2, with a possible D match to TRBD1 (6 bases). Germline V gene lookup returns CDR1 ENHRY and CDR2 SYGVKD. V was trimmed by 10 bases and J by 2 bases, leaving 23 bases between them. The CDR3 length is 16 residues. CDR3 residues: CATTTKDRRRNYGYTF. CDR3 DNA: TGTGCCACCACAACCAAGGACAGACGGCGGAACTATGGCTACACCTTC.

Ten or more counts support this clonotype. The chain employs TRBV4-2 and TRBJ2-5; maybe TRBD1 (6 bases). Germline-derived CDR1 and CDR2 are LGHNA and YNFKEQ. Trimming pared 3 bases from V and 1 base from J, leaving 15 bases between. The CDR3 is 16 residues long. CDR3 coding DNA: TGTGCCAGCAGCCAGATGGGGAAAGGGGGCCAAGAGACCCAGTACTTC. Its translation is CASSQMGKGGQETQYF.

This clonotype was counted ten times or more. This sequence joins TRBV6-5 and TRBJ2-7; D assignment may be TRBD1 or TRBD2 (7 bases each). Germline values: CDR1 MNHEY, CDR2 SVGAGI. The CDR3 is 17 amino acids. The ends were cut back, 4 bases at V and 0 bases at J, with 19 bases in the middle. CDR3 nucleotides: TGTGCCAGCAGTTTCTCCAACCAGGGGGGGAACTCCTACGAGCAGTACTTC. Its protein product is CASSFSNQGGNSYEQYF.

J is TRBJ2-7 and V is TRBV11-2; D unresolved. CDR3 length equals 12 residues. Between the trimmed V and J ends, which lost 4 bases and 5 bases, there was a span of 9 bases. Germline-derived CDR1 and CDR2 are SGHAT and FQNNGV. The CDR3 protein is CASSYAKHEQYF. The DNA of the CDR3 is TGTGCCAGCAGCTACGCCAAGCACGAGCAGTACTTC.

This clonotype was observed many times. The chain uses TRBV6-1 and TRBJ2-2; D remains unclear. V was pared by 3 bases and J by 7 bases, with 9 bases between. The V gene's germline CDR1 is MNHNS and CDR2 SASEGT. The CDR3 covers 13 residues. CDR3 in amino acids: CASSEGLGGELFF. The DNA for the CDR3 is TGTGCCAGCAGTGAGGGCCTTGGCGGGGAGCTGTTTTTT.

On this clonotype itself: This may arise from a read error, as a much more abundant clone is one base away. The CDR3 here is CSVEPREEETRYF. The CDR3 nucleotides read TGCAGCGTTGAACCCAGGGAGGAGGAGACCCGGTACTTC. This chain uses TRBV29-1 with TRBJ2-5; D may be TRBD2 (6 bases). Germline values: CDR1 SQVTM, CDR2 ANQGSEA. CDR3 length: 13 amino acids.

This clonotype was seen many times. The chain combines TRBV12-3 or TRBV12-4 with TRBJ1-2; tentatively, D is TRBD1 (5 bases). V shed 0 bases and J shed 5 bases, with 22 bases lying between them. The CDR3 length is 18 residues. The DNA for the CDR3 is TGTGCCAGCAGTTTAGCGTTCAAGGGTGGCAGGGAGGAATATGGCTACACCTTC. Translated, it gives CASSLAFKGGREEYGYTF.

This clonotype was seen many times. The chain carries TRBV7-2 and TRBJ1-2; TRBD1 aligns across 8 bases. The germline CDR1 and CDR2 sequences are SGHTA and FQGNSA. This CDR3 is built from 16 residues. The junction had 12 bases not matched to a gene; V was cut back by 5 bases and J by 4 bases. The CDR3, as DNA: TGTGCCAGCAGCGGAGAGGGACAGGCGCGGGTCTATGGCTACACCTTC. It is translated as CASSGEGQARVYGYTF.

The sample holds many counts of this clonotype. The chain carries TRBV6-1 and TRBJ2-7; no firm D call. The CDR3 totals 11 residues. Germline V lookup: CDR1 MNHNS, CDR2 SASEGT. The V end was cut by 8 bases, the J end by 2 bases, with 7 bases between. CDR3 sequence: CASGSPYEQYF. The CDR3 DNA reads TGTGCCAGCGGAAGTCCCTACGAGCAGTACTTC.

This rearrangement joins TRBV6-1 to TRBJ1-5; D not resolved. V dropped 1 base and J dropped 7 bases, with 11 bases sitting between them. CDR1 and CDR2 (germline): MNHNS, SASEGT. The CDR3 extends over 14 amino acids. CDR3 bases: TGTGCCAGCAGTGAAGTAACAGATATACAGCCCCAGCATTTT. Translated, it gives CASSEVTDIQPQHF.

This clonotype has a count of ten or more. The rearrangement links TRBV6-5 to TRBJ1-2; D uncertain. Trimming pared 5 bases from V and 2 bases from J, leaving 12 bases between. The CDR3 runs to 14 residues. Looked up from germline, CDR1 is MNHEY and CDR2 is SVGAGI. The DNA of the CDR3 is TGTGCCAGCAGTCCCTCCTGGCAGAACTATGGCTACACCTTC. Amino acids: CASSPSWQNYGYTF.

This clonotype was counted between two and nine times. A much larger clone differs from this one at a single base, so this may be a read error. V gene TRBV28 combines with J gene TRBJ2-7; D could derive from TRBD1 or TRBD2 (6 bases each). The CDR3 contains 13 residues. CDR1 and CDR2 (germline): MDHEN, SYDVKM. Trimming removed 10 bases from V and 0 bases from J, with 13 bases in between. CDR3 bases: TGTGCCACCGGCGGGACATCCTCCTACGAGCAGTACTTC. Its translation is CATGGTSSYEQYF.

This clonotype was seen a handful of times. The chain links TRBV7-9 to TRBJ2-7; 8 bases line up with TRBD1. Germline V CDR1 and CDR2: SEHNR, FQNEAQ (reference sequence). The trim removed 6 bases at V and 0 bases at J, leaving 4 bases unmatched. This CDR3 has 14 residues. The CDR3 sequence: CASRPTGDSYEQYF. As DNA, the CDR3 is TGTGCCAGCAGACCGACAGGGGACTCCTACGAGCAGTACTTC.

This clonotype appeared many times. An end of the junction differs from the germline gene, which may be a read error. V and J are TRBV12-3 or TRBV12-4 and TRBJ1-5, with TRBD1 as a possible D gene (5 bases). This CDR3 region has 12 residues. The CDR3 loop is CASSWGNQPQHF. DNA for the CDR3: TGTGCCAGCAGTTGGGGCAACCAGCCCCAGCATTTT.

This clonotype was counted many times. V gene TRBV29-1 combines with J gene TRBJ1-2; D is possibly TRBD1 (5 bases). Germline CDR1 reads SQVTM; CDR2 reads ANQGSEA. V was shortened by 8 bases and J by 4 bases, with 11 bases between the two germline ends. This CDR3 has 11 residues. The CDR3 region is CSRPGTYGYTF. The CDR3 DNA sequence: TGCAGCCGACCAGGGACCTATGGCTACACCTTC.

This clonotype was seen repeatedly, ten times or more. The gene calls are TRBV7-9 and TRBJ2-5; weak D call: TRBD2 (5 bases). The V gene's germline CDR1 is SEHNR and CDR2 FQNEAQ (reference sequence). V was cut by 6 bases and J by 4 bases, with 18 bases left in between. The CDR3 runs to 15 residues. The CDR3 protein is CASRWKLERIETQYF. The CDR3 DNA reads as TGTGCCAGCAGGTGGAAGCTGGAGCGGATAGAGACCCAGTACTTC.

This rearrangement joins TRBV3-1 to TRBJ1-2, with 8 nucleotides matching TRBD1. J lost 8 bases, V lost 0 bases, and 8 bases had no gene match. Germline V gene sequence: CDR1 LGHDT, CDR2 YNNKEL (reference sequence). The CDR3 is 15 residues long. The CDR3 nucleotides read TGTGCCAGCAGCCAAGAAGGACAGGGACTCGGAGGCTACACCTTC. It is translated as CASSQEGQGLGGYTF.

At least ten counts were recorded for this clonotype. The rearrangement links TRBV29-1 to TRBJ2-7; 12 nucleotides match TRBD2. The V segment lost 6 bases and the J segment 7 bases; nucleotides outside the gene matches: 7. Germline lookup yields CDR1 SQVTM and CDR2 ANQGSEA. The CDR3 consists of 13 residues. In DNA form, the CDR3 reads TGCAGCGTGGCGACTAGCGGGGGCTGGGAGCAGTACTTC. This codes for CSVATSGGWEQYF.

This chain uses TRBV7-9 with TRBJ1-1; D is perhaps TRBD1 (6 bases). CDR3 length: 12 residues. CDR1 and CDR2 (germline): SEHNR, FQNEAQ (reference sequence). V dropped 5 bases and J dropped 11 bases, with 15 bases sitting between them. CDR3 amino acids: CASSEGDLGAFF. The CDR3 nucleotides are TGTGCCAGCAGCGAGGGGGATCTGGGGGCTTTCTTT.